This note documents a single T cell receptor (beta chain) sequence. Its antigen is currently unknown. The V gene end was trimmed by 3 bases and the J gene end by 3 bases; junction bases not matched to a gene: 3. Per the germline V gene, CDR1 is MNHNS and CDR2 is SASEGT. The CDR3 covers 14 residues. The sample belongs to a study of cytomegalovirus exposure and HLA in healthy donors. Study in general: There were approximately 81 million unique TCRs (from HLA-typed donors) in an early data release.

The study, taken as a whole, reports: Several V segments, TRBV6-2 and TRBV6-3 among them, could not be told apart and were dropped.

In nominal health when sampled, donors likely had unrecorded immune exposures nonetheless. The PCR ran on 60 Vbeta and 13 Jbeta primers. Assay: immunoSEQ multiplex PCR; the TCRdb copy retains only in-frame clones and omits some. The repertoire holds some 71,000 clones, 75% to 80% seen once, with under 3.5% in the top ten. This receptor was identified in a man aged 18 to 29 in good health and CMV-seronegative. The rearrangement joins TRBV6-1 to TRBJ2-3; TRBD1 agrees at 7 bases. The sequencing input was PBMCs. CDR3 DNA sequence: TGTGCCAGCAGTGACCAGGGGGATACAGATACGCAGTATTTT. Amino acid sequence: CASSDQGDTDTQYF.